One and the same sample provided the 6 T cell receptor beta chains below, sequenced in a study of shared clonotypes between healthy human individuals. Data came from immunoSEQ multiplex PCR; TCRdb stores just in-frame clones and leaves some out. The sample has about 1 million clones, 60% to 80% seen once. What was sequenced was memory CD4+ T cells sorted from blood. As to subset: CD45RA-negative fraction. Source of these receptors: a man between 18 and 35 years old in good health.

The genes are TRBV5-6 and TRBJ2-5, with D unclear. The J call is doubtful: the DNA matches TRBJ2-7 better. The CDR3 loop spans 14 amino acids. Germline loops: CDR1 SGHDT, CDR2 YYEEEE. CDR3 sequence: CASSLGLNPYEQYF. DNA for the CDR3: TGTGCCAGCAGCTTGGGACTGAACCCCTACGAGCAGTACTTC.

The CDR3 loop reads CASSQDSYSPLHF. CDR3 bases: TGTGCCAGCAGCCAAGACAGTTATTCACCCCTCCACTTT. This rearrangement joins TRBV6-4 to TRBJ1-6; TRBD1 might be the D (5 bases). Trimming shortened V by 6 bases and J by 8 bases, and 11 bases separated the two germline ends. The CDR3 covers 13 residues. Germline-derived CDR1 and CDR2 are MRHNA and SNTAGT.

V and J are TRBV21-1 and TRBJ2-7; whether TRBD2, the table's D call, matches the DNA was not checked. TRBV21-1 is designated a pseudogene. The CDR3 has 11 amino acids. The CDR3 region has the DNA TGTGCCACTAATGGGGGGAGGGAGCAGTACTTC. It encodes CATNGGREQYF.

This rearrangement joins TRBV5-4 to TRBJ1-1; tentatively, D is TRBD1 (6 bases). The germline CDR1 and CDR2 sequences are SGHNT and YYREEE (reference sequence). The CDR3 is made up of 14 amino acids. Trimming removed 0 bases at V and 4 bases at J, with 10 bases between. CDR3 DNA sequence: TGTGCCAGCAGCTTGGAACAGGGAGGCACTGAAGCTTTCTTT. It encodes CASSLEQGGTEAFF.

This rearrangement joins TRBV4-3 to TRBJ2-7; D may be TRBD2 (5 bases). The V gene lost 0 bases and the J gene lost 0 bases, with 9 bases spanning the gap. The CDR3 covers 15 residues. Per germline, CDR1 LGHNA and CDR2 YSLEER. CDR3 in DNA: TGCGCCAGCAGCCAAGATGCTAGCAGCTCCTACGAGCAGTACTTC. Translated, it gives CASSQDASSSYEQYF.

The rearrangement joins TRBV6-5 to TRBJ2-5, with no clear D. The DNA end favors TRBJ2-7, so the J call may be wrong. CDR3 length equals 14 residues. Germline CDR1 is MNHEY and CDR2 is SVGAGI. The DNA for the CDR3 is TGTGCCAGCAGTCCTCCGGGTTGGAACTACGAGCAGTACTTC. Protein sequence: CASSPPGWNYEQYF.